A single sample is the source of the 3 T cell receptor beta chains below, sequenced in a study of blood T cell repertoires in COVID-19. Here immunoSEQ multiplex PCR was the method, and the copy in TCRdb shows in-frame clones only, minus some. This table holds 250,000 or so clones, over 75% found once. Sample: PBMCs or T cells enriched from blood (not recorded which). Every receptor here comes from a woman between 50 and 59 years old who had recovered from COVID-19.

This chain uses TRBV6-6 with TRBJ2-7, with D maybe TRBD2 (6 bases). Trimming took 2 bases from V and 0 from J, leaving 11 bases between them. Germline V gene lookup returns CDR1 MNHNY and CDR2 SVGAGI (reference sequence). This CDR3 has 15 amino acids. The CDR3 is CASSYGGTSSYEQYF. The CDR3 DNA sequence: TGTGCCAGCAGTTACGGCGGGACGAGCTCCTACGAGCAGTACTTC.

V is TRBV28 and J is TRBJ2-2; D may be TRBD2 (7 bases). V lost 6 bases and J lost 4, with 15 bases in between. The CDR3 runs to 15 residues. Germline assignment: CDR1 MDHEN and CDR2 SYDVKM. CDR3 nucleotides: TGTGCCAGCAGGCGCGGGGGCACGGGCACCGGGGAGCTGTTTTTT. Translation gives CASRRGGTGTGELFF.

CDR3 sequence (DNA): TGTGCCAGCAGTCCCGGGACAGGGGGATCCAATGAGCAGTTCTTC. This codes for CASSPGTGGSNEQFF. V usage is TRBV6-5 and J usage is TRBJ2-1, with 11 bases lining up with TRBD1. The CDR3 runs to 15 residues. The junction had 6 bases not matched to a gene; V was cut back by 5 bases and J by 6 bases. Germline assignment: CDR1 MNHEY and CDR2 SVGAGI.